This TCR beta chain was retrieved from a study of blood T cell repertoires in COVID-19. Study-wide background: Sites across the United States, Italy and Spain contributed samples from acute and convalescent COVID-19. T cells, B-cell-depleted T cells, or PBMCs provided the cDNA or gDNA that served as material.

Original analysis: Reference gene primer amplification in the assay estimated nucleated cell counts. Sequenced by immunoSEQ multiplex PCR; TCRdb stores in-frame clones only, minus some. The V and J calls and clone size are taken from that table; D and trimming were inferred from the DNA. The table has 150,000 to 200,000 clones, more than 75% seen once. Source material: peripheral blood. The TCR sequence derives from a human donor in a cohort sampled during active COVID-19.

The CDR3 loop is CASSYSARGAPETQYF. CDR3 nucleotides: TGTGCCAGCAGTTATAGTGCTCGGGGGGCCCCAGAGACCCAGTACTTC. The chain has TRBV6-2 or TRBV6-3 and TRBJ2-5; tentative D call: TRBD2 (7 bases). The CDR3 is 16 residues long. CDR1 is MNHEY and CDR2 is SVGEGT in the germline V gene. Trimming removed 3 bases at V and 4 bases at J, with 18 bases between.